This record covers a single TCR beta chain. Its target is not known. The data belong to a study of T-cell reconstitution after alpha-beta-depleted transplantation in children. Unique molecular identifiers were used to barcode this TCRbeta library. TCRdb ran MiXCR on the PCR reads and lists one entry per CDR3 protein. The sample consists of about 540,000 distinct CDR3 sequences, roughly 30% of them appearing once. Study results and limitations: By about two months after transplant, alpha-beta T cells reportedly arose from several hundred graft clones that had expanded.

CDR1 is MDHEN and CDR2 is SYDVKM in the germline V gene. Trimming removed 7 bases from V and 5 bases from J; junction bases left unmatched: 10. CDR3 length: 14 residues. This clonotype was sampled from a boy less than two years old with Wiskott-Aldrich syndrome, due to receive a stem cell transplant. V gene TRBV28 combines with J gene TRBJ2-7, with 8 bases aligning to TRBD1. The starting material was PBMCs, obtained before TCRalphabeta/CD19-depleted stem cell transplant. The CDR3 sequence is CASIPQGAGDEQYF. For the CDR3, the DNA is TGTGCCAGCATCCCCCAGGGGGCAGGGGACGAGCAGTACTTC.